This T cell receptor beta chain appears in the sequencing data of a study of early T cells in non-severe SARS-CoV-2 infection. Study in general: The sequenced material was bulk RNA from unsorted whole blood, and its chains were unpaired.

The germline gives CDR1 MNHEY, CDR2 SVGAGI. The J segment lost 4 bases and the V segment lost 5 bases, leaving 6 bases of the junction unmatched. The CDR3 consists of 14 residues. At least ten counts were recorded for this clonotype. As part of library construction, unique molecular identifiers were attached to individual cDNA molecules. In TCRdb, the 5' RACE reads were re-called with MiXCR into one record per CDR3 protein. The sample includes tens of thousands of distinct CDR3 sequences, around 3.9% seen only once; the top ten take 5.5% to 6%. The source of this sequence is an adult who was a healthcare worker with PCR-confirmed SARS-CoV-2 infection or an uninfected control (not recorded which). The V gene is TRBV6-5, the J gene TRBJ1-2, with 8 nucleotides matching TRBD1. Sequencing was carried out using whole blood. DNA of the CDR3: TGTGCCAGCAGTGGAACCGGGACAGGCTATGGCTACACCTTC. This sequence encodes CASSGTGTGYGYTF.